This entry concerns a single T cell receptor (beta chain). Its matching antigen is unknown. The data belong to a study of radiotherapy plus CTLA-4 blockade in lung cancer. Study context: Patients showed objective responses in roughly 18% of cases, and disease control was achieved by 31%. Study results and caveats: Reports identified early blood T cell clone dynamics, with interferon-beta, as the best response predictor.

This CDR3 spans 14 amino acids. V shed 4 bases, J shed 11 bases, and the junction held 5 bases outside the gene matches. The germline V gene has CDR1 SGHVS and CDR2 FQNEAQ. Clones were read by immunoSEQ multiplex PCR, and TCRdb kept only the in-frame ones, dropping some. Here the sample spans roughly 90,000 clones, approximately 78% being singletons. Sequences were derived from peripheral blood, sampled from a patient treated with radiotherapy plus ipilimumab. The gene calls are TRBV7-8 and TRBJ2-1, with TRBD2 matching 13 bases. This sequence originates from a human donor with non-small cell lung cancer that progressed on radiotherapy plus ipilimumab. For the CDR3, the DNA is TGTGCCAGCAGCTATAGGACTAGCGGGAGCCAGCAGTTCTTC. Amino acids: CASSYRTSGSQQFF.